These 30 T cell receptor beta chains were sequenced from one sample in a study of T-cell reconstitution after alpha-beta-depleted transplantation in children. Unique molecular identifiers were used to barcode this TCRbeta library. TCRdb recomputed calls from the PCR reads with MiXCR, one row per CDR3 protein. This sample yields 500,000 to 650,000 distinct CDR3 sequences, of which under 15% are seen a single time; roughly 2.3% belongs to the top ten. The input for sequencing was PBMCs, mostly from graft donor cells, taken 360 days after TCRalphabeta/CD19-depleted stem cell transplant. Receptors were obtained from a male patient younger than 18 who had a stem cell transplant for acute myeloid leukemia, so the T cells may come from the graft donor.

V is TRBV12-3 or TRBV12-4 and J is TRBJ2-1; D gene ambiguous. V gave up 2 bases and J gave up 7 bases, with 9 bases separating them. This CDR3 has 13 amino acids. CDR3 DNA: TGTGCCAGCAGTTTATACCCTAATAATGAGCAGTTCTTC. Protein product: CASSLYPNNEQFF.

This clonotype was seen only a few times. This chain links TRBV25-1 with TRBJ2-7; tentatively, D is TRBD2 (6 bases). Between the trimmed V and J ends, which lost 6 bases and 5 bases, there was a span of 11 bases. This CDR3 is built from 12 residues. The V gene's germline CDR1 is MGHDK and CDR2 SYGVNS. CDR3 bases: TGTGCCAGCAGGGAGGGGTCCCACGAGCAGTACTTC. It specifies CASREGSHEQYF.

V and J are TRBV6-2 or TRBV6-3 and TRBJ2-7, with TRBD2 matching 8 bases. The germline V gene encodes CDR1 MNHEY and CDR2 SVGEGT. Trimming at V came to 3 bases and at J to 4 bases, leaving 14 bases not matched to a gene. The CDR3 is 17 amino acids. The CDR3 DNA reads TGTGCCAGCAGTTATGGGCTATTCAGCGGGAGTGGGTACGAGCAGTACTTC. It encodes CASSYGLFSGSGYEQYF.

V gene TRBV6-1 combines with J gene TRBJ1-6; 8 bases match TRBD1. The trim removed 8 bases at V and 9 bases at J, leaving 6 bases unmatched. Germline V gene data show CDR1 as MNHNS and CDR2 as SASEGT. The CDR3 sequence is 13 residues long. CDR3 sequence: CASLRDRGSPLHF. In DNA, the CDR3 is TGTGCCAGCCTCCGCGACAGGGGTTCACCCCTCCACTTT.

The chain couples TRBV12-3 or TRBV12-4 to TRBJ2-1; 10 bases are shared with TRBD2. V shed 3 bases, J shed 5 bases, and the junction held 25 bases outside the gene matches. CDR3 length equals 22 residues. The CDR3 loop reads CASSFPPPSGRNPRSGHNEQFF. DNA of the CDR3: TGTGCCAGCAGTTTTCCCCCACCTAGCGGGAGAAATCCCAGGTCTGGTCACAATGAGCAGTTCTTC.

This clonotype was observed a few times. V is TRBV20-1 and J is TRBJ2-5; 12 nucleotides align to TRBD1. CDR3 length equals 15 residues. Germline CDR1 and CDR2: DFQATT and SNEGSKA (reference sequence). V lost 2 bases, J lost 4 bases, and 5 bases stayed unmatched. The chain's CDR3 is CSARSGTGGGETQYF. CDR3 in DNA: TGCAGTGCTAGATCCGGGACAGGGGGCGGAGAGACCCAGTACTTC.

This clonotype came up a few times. The V call is TRBV11-2, the J call TRBJ2-3, with D perhaps TRBD2 (5 bases). This CDR3 spans 15 amino acids. CDR1 and CDR2 (germline): SGHAT, FQNNGV. V was shortened by 4 bases and J by 1 base, with 12 bases between the two germline ends. CDR3 amino acids: CASSSSGYRTDTQYF. CDR3 DNA sequence: TGTGCCAGCAGCTCCAGCGGCTACCGCACAGATACGCAGTATTTT.

This clonotype has only a few counts. The CDR3 loop reads CSARGQTGRNTEAFF. The CDR3 DNA reads as TGCAGTGCTAGGGGTCAGACAGGGAGGAACACTGAAGCTTTCTTT. This chain joins TRBV20-1 and TRBJ1-1; 7 bases agree with TRBD1. The V gene's germline CDR1 is DFQATT and CDR2 SNEGSKA (reference sequence). This CDR3 region has 15 residues. With 3 bases clipped from V and 1 base from J, the junction kept 8 bases outside the gene matches.

The chain is built from TRBV29-1 and TRBJ2-5, with D perhaps TRBD2 (5 bases). Trimming stripped 5 bases from V and 6 bases from J, with 13 bases between. This CDR3 spans 12 amino acids. Germline V gene data show CDR1 as SQVTM and CDR2 as ANQGSEA. In DNA form, the CDR3 reads TGCAGCGTTTTGGTGGGAGTACAGACCCAGTACTTC. Translated, it gives CSVLVGVQTQYF.

This clonotype was counted ten times or more. The chain joins TRBV7-8 to TRBJ2-1, with TRBD2 identical over 15 bases. Germline V gives CDR1 SGHVS, CDR2 FQNEAQ. The V and J ends lost 8 bases and 12 bases, in that order; junction bases with no gene match: 2. The CDR3 covers 12 residues. The CDR3: CASRGLAGGQFF. As DNA, the CDR3 is TGTGCCAGCCGGGGACTAGCGGGAGGGCAGTTCTTC.

The chain employs TRBV20-1 and TRBJ2-7; D is possibly TRBD1 (6 bases). Germline CDR1 is DFQATT and CDR2 is SNEGSKA (reference sequence). This CDR3 region has 14 residues. V lost 6 bases, J lost 2 bases, and 17 bases lay in between. This chain's CDR3 is CSANRDGETYEQYF. The CDR3, as DNA: TGCAGTGCAAACAGGGACGGTGAAACCTACGAGCAGTACTTC.

V usage is TRBV29-1 and J usage is TRBJ2-7; 11 nucleotides agree with TRBD2. Trimming at V came to 6 bases and at J to 6 bases, leaving 13 bases not matched to a gene. The CDR3 extends over 15 amino acids. Germline V gene data show CDR1 as SQVTM and CDR2 as ANQGSEA. The CDR3 nucleotides read TGCAGCGTGGCCGGGACTAGCGGACGGATGAGCGAGCAGTACTTC. Its protein is CSVAGTSGRMSEQYF.

This clonotype was observed a few times. The chain employs TRBV6-5 and TRBJ1-5; possibly TRBD1 for D (5 bases). V was shortened by 2 bases and J by 4 bases, with 24 bases between the two germline ends. The CDR3 length is 19 residues. The germline V gene encodes CDR1 MNHEY and CDR2 SVGAGI. The CDR3 DNA reads as TGTGCCAGCAGTTACGTATACCCGGGGGGGACGTTGAAGAATCAGCCCCAGCATTTT. The encoded protein is CASSYVYPGGTLKNQPQHF.

This clonotype turned up a few times. The chain uses TRBV21-1 and TRBJ2-1; the table's D call, TRBD2, has no DNA check behind it. TRBV21-1 is a pseudogene segment. The CDR3 length is 17 residues. The chain's CDR3 is CASSKSFAALSYNEQFF. The CDR3, as DNA: TGTGCCAGCAGCAAATCTTTCGCAGCGCTATCCTACAATGAGCAGTTCTTC.

This chain connects TRBV12-3 or TRBV12-4 to TRBJ2-1, with D unresolved. The V gene lost 5 bases and the J gene lost 13 bases, with 9 bases spanning the gap. The CDR3 sequence is 10 residues long. The DNA for the CDR3 is TGTGCCAGCAGTCCTTATATCCAGTTCTTC. This sequence encodes CASSPYIQFF.

This clonotype was seen repeatedly, ten times or more. The chain employs TRBV12-3 or TRBV12-4 and TRBJ2-1, with D unresolved. The CDR3 is made up of 14 amino acids. The V end lost 2 bases, the J end lost 7 bases, and 12 bases lay between the germline ends. The chain's CDR3 is CASSLLVFGNEQFF. In DNA, the CDR3 is TGTGCCAGCAGTTTACTAGTATTTGGGAATGAGCAGTTCTTC.

The chain links TRBV4-1 to TRBJ1-1; D ambiguous. The V end was cut by 1 base, the J end by 0 bases, with 6 bases between. CDR3 size: 14 residues. Germline-derived CDR1 and CDR2 are MGHRA and YSYEKL. CDR3 amino acids: CASSQAPMNTEAFF. DNA of the CDR3: TGCGCCAGCAGCCAAGCACCTATGAACACTGAAGCTTTCTTT.

DNA of the CDR3: TGCAGCGTTGAAATTGCGCAGGGGTCAAGGACAGATACGCAGTATTTT. Translation: CSVEIAQGSRTDTQYF. The genes are TRBV29-1 and TRBJ2-3; D possibly corresponds to TRBD1 (6 bases). The CDR3 loop spans 16 amino acids. Trimming pared 2 bases from V and 3 bases from J, leaving 18 bases between. The germline gives CDR1 SQVTM, CDR2 ANQGSEA.

This rearrangement joins TRBV9 to TRBJ2-3, with no clear D. The V end was cut by 1 base, the J end by 2 bases, with 11 bases between. The CDR3 loop spans 15 amino acids. Germline V gives CDR1 SGDLS, CDR2 YYNGEE. The CDR3 DNA follows: TGTGCCAGCAGCGTACTCCACTACTACACAGATACGCAGTATTTT. Translation gives CASSVLHYYTDTQYF.

This clonotype was seen a handful of times. This CDR3 is CASSLVGLLSYNEQFF. CDR3 coding DNA: TGTGCCAGCAGCTTAGTAGGACTTCTATCCTACAATGAGCAGTTCTTC. This chain uses TRBV7-9 with TRBJ2-1; TRBD2 is a possible D gene (5 bases). Germline CDR1 is SEHNR and CDR2 is FQNEAQ (reference sequence). V was shortened by 1 base and J by 1 base, with 11 bases between the two germline ends. This CDR3 contains 16 residues. Filled out from reference TRBV7-9 and TRBJ2-1, the complete variable domain reads DTGVSQNPRHKITKRGQNVTFRCDPISEHNRLYWYRQTLGQGPEFLTYFQNEAQLEKSRLLSDRFSAERPKGSFSTLEIQRTEQGDSAMYLCASSLVGLLSYNEQFFGPGTRLTVL.

This clonotype turned up a few times. This chain uses TRBV30 with TRBJ2-7; a weak D match, TRBD2 (6 bases). CDR3 length: 17 residues. Trimming stripped 0 bases from V and 0 bases from J, with 18 bases between. The V gene's germline CDR1 is GTSNPN and CDR2 SVGIG (reference sequence). The chain's CDR3 is CAWSVPGSGSLSYEQYF. CDR3 DNA sequence: TGTGCCTGGAGTGTGCCCGGGAGCGGGTCCCTCTCCTACGAGCAGTACTTC.

This chain joins TRBV20-1 and TRBJ2-2; D is possibly TRBD1 (5 bases). Germline V CDR1 and CDR2: DFQATT, SNEGSKA (reference sequence). Trimming left V 3 bases short and J 1 base short, with 15 bases between. The CDR3 covers 16 residues. Here the CDR3 reads CSARPTRDQNTGELFF. The CDR3 DNA sequence: TGCAGTGCTAGGCCGACCAGGGATCAGAACACCGGGGAGCTGTTTTTT.

The chain links TRBV27 to TRBJ2-6; D possibly uses TRBD1 or TRBD2 (6 bases each). This CDR3 is built from 16 residues. V gave up 7 bases and J gave up 0 bases, with 13 bases separating them. Per the germline V gene, CDR1 is MNHEY and CDR2 is SMNVEV (reference sequence). CDR3 residues: CASKGGLGSGANVLTF. CDR3 nucleotides: TGTGCCAGCAAAGGGGGGCTAGGCTCTGGGGCCAACGTCCTGACTTTC. The full variable domain, completed using reference TRBV27 and TRBJ2-6, is EAQVTQNPRYLITVTGKKLTVTCSQNMNHEYMSWYRQDPGLGLRQIYYSMNVEVTDKGDVPEGYKVSRKEKRNFPLILESPSPNQTSLYFCASKGGLGSGANVLTFGAGSRLTVL.

This clonotype has at least ten counts. The V gene is TRBV27, the J gene TRBJ2-7; 10 bases agree with TRBD1. V gave up 4 bases and J gave up 1 base; unmatched junction bases: 4. From germline, CDR1 is MNHEY and CDR2 SMNVEV (reference sequence). The CDR3 sequence is 15 residues long. CDR3 protein: CASSWRGQGSYEQYF. The CDR3 DNA reads as TGTGCCAGCAGTTGGAGGGGACAGGGGTCCTACGAGCAGTACTTC.

This clonotype was picked up a small number of times. The chain carries TRBV12-3 or TRBV12-4 and TRBJ2-6, with D possibly matching TRBD1 (6 bases). V lost 10 bases and J 4 bases, leaving 17 bases between the germline ends. This CDR3 has 15 residues. The CDR3 loop is CATIYRAPGANVLTF. In DNA form, the CDR3 reads TGTGCCACCATCTACAGGGCTCCCGGGGCCAACGTCCTGACTTTC.

The rearrangement links TRBV29-1 to TRBJ2-7; 7 bases map to TRBD1. Trimming cost V 4 bases and J 2 bases; bases outside gene matches: 8. The CDR3 is 14 amino acids. Germline CDR1 and CDR2: SQVTM and ANQGSEA. CDR3 amino acids: CSVVSRQGAYEQYF. CDR3 sequence (DNA): TGCAGCGTTGTCTCTAGGCAGGGGGCCTACGAGCAGTACTTC.

This clonotype was seen only a few times. V usage is TRBV20-1 and J usage is TRBJ2-7, with 9 bases aligning to TRBD2. V was clipped by 1 base and J by 2 bases; unmatched bases: 3. There are 14 residues in the CDR3. The germline V gene has CDR1 DFQATT and CDR2 SNEGSKA (reference sequence). The CDR3 loop reads CSARVAGVTYEQYF. The CDR3 nucleotides are TGCAGTGCTAGAGTAGCGGGAGTGACCTACGAGCAGTACTTC.

The chain recombines TRBV12-3 or TRBV12-4 with TRBJ2-1; 10 bases line up with TRBD2. This CDR3 is 16 amino acids long. Trimming cost V 2 bases and J 7 bases; bases outside gene matches: 8. As DNA, the CDR3 is TGTGCCAGCAGTTTAAGCCTAGCGGGAGTTGGGAATGAGCAGTTCTTC. Translated: CASSLSLAGVGNEQFF.

This clonotype appeared a few times. The genes are TRBV7-3 and TRBJ2-3; D assignment may be TRBD1 or TRBD2 (5 bases each). The CDR3 contains 13 residues. Germline V lookup: CDR1 SGHTA, CDR2 FQGTGA. V dropped 6 bases and J dropped 4 bases, with 11 bases sitting between them. CDR3 DNA: TGTGCCAGCAGGGGACCTACGGCAGATACGCAGTATTTT. This sequence encodes CASRGPTADTQYF.

The rearrangement links TRBV11-1 to TRBJ1-1, with D uncertain. V was cut by 1 base and J by 5 bases, with 23 bases left in between. This CDR3 has 18 residues. The V gene's germline CDR1 is SGHAT and CDR2 FQDESV (reference sequence). As DNA, the CDR3 is TGTGCCAGCAGCTTAGGTGGTTGGTATTGGATAAGAGGAACTGAAGCTTTCTTT. Amino acids: CASSLGGWYWIRGTEAFF.